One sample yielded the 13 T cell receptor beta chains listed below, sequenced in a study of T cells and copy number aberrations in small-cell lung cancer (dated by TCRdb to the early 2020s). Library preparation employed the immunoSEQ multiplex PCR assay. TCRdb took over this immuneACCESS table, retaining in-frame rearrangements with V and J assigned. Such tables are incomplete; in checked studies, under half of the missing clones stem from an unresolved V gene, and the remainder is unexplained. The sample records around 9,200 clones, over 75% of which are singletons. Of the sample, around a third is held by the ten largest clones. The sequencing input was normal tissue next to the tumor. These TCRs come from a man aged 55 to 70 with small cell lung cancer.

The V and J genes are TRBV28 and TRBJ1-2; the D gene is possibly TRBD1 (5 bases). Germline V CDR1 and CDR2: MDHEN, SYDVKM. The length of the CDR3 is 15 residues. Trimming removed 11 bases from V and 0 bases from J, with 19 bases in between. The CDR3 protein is CAVARGLLANYGYTF. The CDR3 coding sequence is TGTGCCGTCGCCCGGGGACTCCTAGCTAACTATGGCTACACCTTC.

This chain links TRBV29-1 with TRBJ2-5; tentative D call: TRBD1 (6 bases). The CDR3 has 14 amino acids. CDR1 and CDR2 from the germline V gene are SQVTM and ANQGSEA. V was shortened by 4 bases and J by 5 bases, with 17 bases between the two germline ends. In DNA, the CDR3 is TGCAGCGTTGCTTCGGGACAAGAATGGGAGACCCAGTACTTC. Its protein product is CSVASGQEWETQYF.

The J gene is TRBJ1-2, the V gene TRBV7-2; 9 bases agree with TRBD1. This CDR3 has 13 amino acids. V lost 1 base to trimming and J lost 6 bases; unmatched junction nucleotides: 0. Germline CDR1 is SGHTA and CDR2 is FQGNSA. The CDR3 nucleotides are TGTGCCAGCAGCTTAGGGACAGGGGATGGCTACACCTTC. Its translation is CASSLGTGDGYTF.

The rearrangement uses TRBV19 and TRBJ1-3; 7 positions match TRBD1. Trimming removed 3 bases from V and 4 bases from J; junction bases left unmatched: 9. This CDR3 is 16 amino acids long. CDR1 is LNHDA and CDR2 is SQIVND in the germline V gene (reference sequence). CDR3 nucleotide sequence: TGTGCCAGTAGTATTCTTCCAGGGGGTTACGGAAACACCATATATTTT. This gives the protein CASSILPGGYGNTIYF.

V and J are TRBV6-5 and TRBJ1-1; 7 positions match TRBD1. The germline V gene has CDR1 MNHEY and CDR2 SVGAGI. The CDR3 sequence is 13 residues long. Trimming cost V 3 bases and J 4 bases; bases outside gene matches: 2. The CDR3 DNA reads TGTGCCAGCAGTTATAACAGGGGCACTGAAGCTTTCTTT. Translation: CASSYNRGTEAFF.

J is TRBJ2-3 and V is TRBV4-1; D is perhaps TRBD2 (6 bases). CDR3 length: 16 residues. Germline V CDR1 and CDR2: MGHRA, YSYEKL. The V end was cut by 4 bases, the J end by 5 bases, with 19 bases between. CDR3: CASSRGRGANGDTQYF. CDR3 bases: TGCGCCAGCAGCCGCGGGCGGGGCGCTAACGGAGATACGCAGTATTTT.

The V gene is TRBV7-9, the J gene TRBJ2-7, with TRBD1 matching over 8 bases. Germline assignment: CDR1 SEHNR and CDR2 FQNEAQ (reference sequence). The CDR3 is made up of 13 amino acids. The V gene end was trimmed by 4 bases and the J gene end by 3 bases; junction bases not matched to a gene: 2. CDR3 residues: CASSWTGLYEQYF. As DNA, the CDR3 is TGTGCCAGCAGCTGGACAGGGCTCTACGAGCAGTACTTC.

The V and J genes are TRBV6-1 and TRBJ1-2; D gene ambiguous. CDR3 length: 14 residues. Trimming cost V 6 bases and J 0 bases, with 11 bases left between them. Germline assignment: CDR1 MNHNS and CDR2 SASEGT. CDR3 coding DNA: TGTGCCAGCAGCCTAAGAACCACTAACTATGGCTACACCTTC. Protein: CASSLRTTNYGYTF.

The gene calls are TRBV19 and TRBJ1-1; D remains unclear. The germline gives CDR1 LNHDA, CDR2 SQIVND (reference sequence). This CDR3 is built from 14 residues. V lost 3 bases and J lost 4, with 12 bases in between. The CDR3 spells CASSIRVTSTEAFF. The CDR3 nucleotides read TGTGCCAGTAGTATTCGAGTGACGAGCACTGAAGCTTTCTTT.

The CDR3: CASSRTQQETQYF. DNA for the CDR3: TGTGCCAGTTCCCGGACACAGCAAGAGACCCAGTACTTC. The chain carries TRBV27 and TRBJ2-5; tentatively, D is TRBD1 (5 bases). The CDR3 runs to 13 residues. The germline V gene encodes CDR1 MNHEY and CDR2 SMNVEV (reference sequence). V lost 9 bases and J lost 2, with 13 bases in between.

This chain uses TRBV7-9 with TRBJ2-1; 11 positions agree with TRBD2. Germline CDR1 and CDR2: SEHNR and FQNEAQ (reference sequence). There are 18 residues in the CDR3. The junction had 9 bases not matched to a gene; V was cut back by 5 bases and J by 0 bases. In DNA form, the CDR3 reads TGTGCCAGCAGCGCCCGACTAGCGGGAATAAACTCCTACAATGAGCAGTTCTTC. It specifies CASSARLAGINSYNEQFF.

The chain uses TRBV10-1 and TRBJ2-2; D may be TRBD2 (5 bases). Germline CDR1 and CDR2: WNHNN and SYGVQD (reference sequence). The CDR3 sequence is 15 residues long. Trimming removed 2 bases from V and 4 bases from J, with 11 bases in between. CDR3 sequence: CASSEQRETTGELFF. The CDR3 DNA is TGCGCCAGCAGTGAGCAACGGGAAACCACCGGGGAGCTGTTTTTT.

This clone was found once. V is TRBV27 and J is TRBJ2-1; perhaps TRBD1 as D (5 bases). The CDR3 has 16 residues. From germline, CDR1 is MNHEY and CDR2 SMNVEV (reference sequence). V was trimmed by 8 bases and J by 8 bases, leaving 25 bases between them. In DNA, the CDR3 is TGTGCCAGCCGACCCAGGGAAGGATCAAAAAGGGATGAGCAGTTCTTC. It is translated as CASRPREGSKRDEQFF.